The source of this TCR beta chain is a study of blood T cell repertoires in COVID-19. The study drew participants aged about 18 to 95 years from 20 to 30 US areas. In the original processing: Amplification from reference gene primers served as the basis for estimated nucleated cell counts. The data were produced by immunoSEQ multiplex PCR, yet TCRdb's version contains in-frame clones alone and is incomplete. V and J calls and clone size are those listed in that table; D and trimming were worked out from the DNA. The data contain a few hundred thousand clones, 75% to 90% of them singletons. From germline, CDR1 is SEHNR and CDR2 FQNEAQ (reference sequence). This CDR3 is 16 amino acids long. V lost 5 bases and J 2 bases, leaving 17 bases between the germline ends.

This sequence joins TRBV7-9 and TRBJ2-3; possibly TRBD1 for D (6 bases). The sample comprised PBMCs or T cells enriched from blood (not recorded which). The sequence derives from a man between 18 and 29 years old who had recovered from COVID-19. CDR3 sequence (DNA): TGTGCCAGCAGCCGAAGACAGGTGGCGCACACAGATACGCAGTATTTT. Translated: CASSRRQVAHTDTQYF. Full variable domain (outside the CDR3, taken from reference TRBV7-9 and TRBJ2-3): DTGVSQNPRHKITKRGQNVTFRCDPISEHNRLYWYRQTLGQGPEFLTYFQNEAQLEKSRLLSDRFSAERPKGSFSTLEIQRTEQGDSAMYLCASSRRQVAHTDTQYFGPGTRLTVL.